Shown below are 11 T cell receptor beta chains from a single sample sequenced in a study of blood T cell repertoires in COVID-19. Sequenced by immunoSEQ multiplex PCR; TCRdb stores in-frame clones only, minus some. The sample consists of 300,000 to 350,000 clones, approximately 85% of them appearing once. What was sequenced was PBMCs or T cells enriched from blood (not recorded which). The origin of the receptors is a man aged 25 to 40 who had recovered from COVID-19.

This sequence joins TRBV6-2 or TRBV6-3 and TRBJ1-2, with a weak D call TRBD1 (6 bases). Trimming cost V 5 bases and J 6 bases, with 16 bases left between them. The CDR3 loop spans 14 amino acids. Germline CDR1 is MNHEY and CDR2 is SVGEGT. CDR3 coding DNA: TGTGCCAGCAGTAAGGCGGACAGTTACCATGGCTACACCTTC. Translated: CASSKADSYHGYTF.

This clone showed up just a few times. The chain has TRBV5-5 and TRBJ1-1; D remains unclear. The CDR3 is 13 amino acids. Germline-derived CDR1 and CDR2 are SGHKS and YYEKEE (reference sequence). V was pared by 1 base and J by 0 bases, with 4 bases between. Here the CDR3 reads CASSLIMNTEAFF. The CDR3 DNA reads as TGTGCCAGCAGCTTGATAATGAACACTGAAGCTTTCTTT.

The rearrangement links TRBV7-2 to TRBJ1-1, with D unclear. Germline assignment: CDR1 SGHTA and CDR2 FQGNSA. With 2 bases removed from V and 1 base from J, the gap between germline ends came to 5 bases. The CDR3 length is 13 residues. Here the CDR3 DNA reads TGTGCCAGCAGCTTAATCCAGAACACTGAAGCTTTCTTT. Translated: CASSLIQNTEAFF.

This clone was seen a single time. CDR3 region: CASSQDLARPETQYF. The CDR3 DNA reads as TGCGCCAGCAGCCAAGATCTGGCTAGGCCGGAGACCCAGTACTTC. This chain uses TRBV4-1 with TRBJ2-5; D ambiguous. With 0 bases removed from V and 5 bases from J, the gap between germline ends came to 13 bases. This CDR3 has 15 amino acids. The V gene's germline CDR1 is MGHRA and CDR2 YSYEKL.

The V call is TRBV4-3, the J call TRBJ1-3; 9 nucleotides line up with TRBD1. This CDR3 region has 17 residues. Germline CDR1 is LGHNA and CDR2 is YSLEER. Germline trimming cut 0 bases from V and 9 bases from J; bases unmatched to any gene: 12. CDR3 bases: TGCGCCAGCAGCCAAGATTTTCCCGGACAGGGGAAGGGCACCATATATTTT. Residues: CASSQDFPGQGKGTIYF.

This clone was seen more than once but under ten times. The V and J genes are TRBV5-5 and TRBJ2-7, with a weak D call TRBD2 (6 bases). This CDR3 spans 13 amino acids. V lost 3 bases, J lost 3 bases, and 10 bases lay in between. The germline gives CDR1 SGHKS, CDR2 YYEKEE (reference sequence). CDR3 sequence (DNA): TGTGCCAGCAGCTGGGGGGAGCTCTACGAGCAGTACTTC. Translated, it gives CASSWGELYEQYF.

This clone was counted a few times. The rearrangement joins TRBV11-3 to TRBJ2-7; a weak D match, TRBD2 (5 bases). Germline-derived CDR1 and CDR2 are SGHNT and YENEEA. V was cut by 5 bases and J by 1 base, with 12 bases left in between. This CDR3 contains 14 residues. Here the CDR3 DNA reads TGTGCCAGCAGCCCTGGTCCGGGGTCCTACGAGCAGTACTTC. Its translation: CASSPGPGSYEQYF.

The genes are TRBV29-1 and TRBJ1-4; D possibly corresponds to TRBD1 (6 bases). Germline assignment: CDR1 SQVTM and CDR2 ANQGSEA. The CDR3 sequence is 16 residues long. The germline V and J ends were trimmed by 4 bases and 6 bases, with 21 bases remaining between them. CDR3 region: CSVGGLIGQTDEKLFF. CDR3 coding DNA: TGCAGCGTTGGGGGGTTAATTGGACAGACAGATGAAAAACTGTTTTTT.

This clone was counted only a few times. The chain uses TRBV5-1 and TRBJ1-2; TRBD1 is a possible D gene (6 bases). Germline lookup yields CDR1 SGHRS and CDR2 YFSETQ. The V end was cut by 0 bases, the J end by 3 bases, with 12 bases between. CDR3 length: 15 amino acids. Written as DNA, the CDR3 is TGCGCCAGCAGCTTGGCGGGCGGGGGCGACTATGGCTACACCTTC. Translating it yields CASSLAGGGDYGYTF.

This clone came up once. This chain uses TRBV30 with TRBJ2-3; D might be TRBD1 (5 bases). V lost 2 bases to trimming and J lost 5 bases, with 5 bases between them. The CDR3 contains 11 residues. CDR1 GTSNPN and CDR2 SVGIG come from the germline V gene (reference sequence). CDR3 amino acids: CAWSTGDTQYF. In DNA form, the CDR3 reads TGTGCCTGGAGTACAGGAGATACGCAGTATTTT.

J is TRBJ1-2 and V is TRBV13, with TRBD1 matching 8 bases. The V gene's germline CDR1 is PRHDT and CDR2 FYEKMQ (reference sequence). This CDR3 is built from 14 residues. V gave up 5 bases and J gave up 6 bases; unmatched junction bases: 8. The CDR3 nucleotides are TGTGCCAGCAGCCTAACCGACAGGGGTGATGGCTACACCTTC. Translating gives CASSLTDRGDGYTF.